The 10 T cell receptor beta chains below all came from one sample that was sequenced in a study of blood T cell repertoires in COVID-19. Method: immunoSEQ multiplex PCR; TCRdb's copy keeps in-frame clones and lacks some. The table has fewer than 200,000 clones, around 83% seen once. Input material: peripheral blood. These receptors were collected from a man aged 35 to 55 with acute or convalescent COVID-19.

This chain uses TRBV6-5 with TRBJ1-3; a weak D match, TRBD1 (5 bases). There are 15 residues in the CDR3. CDR1 and CDR2 (germline): MNHEY, SVGAGI. V lost 7 bases to trimming and J lost 2 bases, with 15 bases between them. CDR3 in amino acids: CASTRRWGAGNTIYF. DNA for the CDR3: TGTGCCAGCACCCGCCGTTGGGGGGCTGGAAACACCATATATTTT.

This chain links TRBV28 with TRBJ1-2, with D maybe TRBD1 (6 bases). The CDR3 has 13 amino acids. Per germline, CDR1 MDHEN and CDR2 SYDVKM. V lost 3 bases and J 7 bases, leaving 12 bases between the germline ends. CDR3 coding DNA: TGTGCCAGCAGTTTTCAGGGGACGATTGGCTACACCTTC. Protein sequence: CASSFQGTIGYTF.

The V call is TRBV6-5, the J call TRBJ1-3; unclear D gene. This CDR3 comprises 13 residues. Germline V gene data show CDR1 as MNHEY and CDR2 as SVGAGI. V was pared by 7 bases and J by 0 bases, with 7 bases between. CDR3 DNA sequence: TGTGCCAGCACTAACAGCTCTGGAAACACCATATATTTT. This gives the protein CASTNSSGNTIYF.

This chain joins TRBV20-1 and TRBJ2-5; D not resolved. CDR3 size: 14 residues. Trimming removed 3 bases at V and 5 bases at J, with 16 bases between. Germline V gives CDR1 DFQATT, CDR2 SNEGSKA (reference sequence). DNA for the CDR3: TGCAGTGCTAGTTGGGCCACATCGGCTGAGACCCAGTACTTC. It is translated as CSASWATSAETQYF.

In regard to this clone: The sample carries other DNA sequences with the same CDR3. V gene TRBV2 combines with J gene TRBJ2-2, with 8 bases fitting TRBD1. The germline V gene has CDR1 SNHLY and CDR2 FYNNEI. This CDR3 has 13 residues. V was pared by 6 bases and J by 4 bases, with 1 base of the junction left unmatched. The CDR3 reads CASSGQGTGELFF. The CDR3 DNA reads TGTGCCAGCAGCGGACAGGGCACCGGGGAGCTGTTTTTT.

The chain couples TRBV14 to TRBJ1-2, with D unclear. V was pared by 2 bases and J by 8 bases, with 21 bases between. Looked up from germline, CDR1 is SGHDN and CDR2 is FVKESK. The CDR3 has 16 amino acids. CDR3 in DNA: TGTGCCAGCAGCCAATTTGGGCTGAGGGAGAACGGAGGCTACACCTTC. This sequence encodes CASSQFGLRENGGYTF. Looking up the rest from reference TRBV14 and TRBJ1-2 gives the full variable domain: EAGVTQFPSHSVIEKGQTVTLRCDPISGHDNLYWYRRVMGKEIKFLLHFVKESKQDESGMPNNRFLAERTGGTYSTLKVQPAELEDSGVYFCASSQFGLRENGGYTFGSGTRLTVV.

The chain uses TRBV4-3 and TRBJ2-2; 14 bases are shared with TRBD2. This CDR3 region has 19 residues. Germline CDR1 LGHNA, CDR2 YSLEER. V trimming: 3 bases; J trimming: 5 bases; junction bases outside the gene matches: 11. Here the CDR3 reads CASSHILLTSGGDTGELFF. The CDR3 DNA reads as TGCGCCAGCAGCCATATACTCCTGACTAGCGGGGGGGATACCGGGGAGCTGTTTTTT.

This chain joins TRBV30 and TRBJ1-5; 7 positions agree with TRBD1. From germline, CDR1 is GTSNPN and CDR2 SVGIG (reference sequence). With 2 bases clipped from V and 4 bases from J, the junction kept 14 bases outside the gene matches. The CDR3 covers 17 residues. CDR3 protein: CAWSSGQPPRSNQPQHF. The CDR3 DNA reads TGTGCCTGGAGTTCGGGACAGCCACCACGGTCAAATCAGCCCCAGCATTTT.

This chain joins TRBV20-1 and TRBJ2-3; TRBD1 might be the D (5 bases). The CDR3 contains 14 residues. The ends were cut back, 3 bases at V and 0 bases at J, with 10 bases in the middle. CDR1 is DFQATT, CDR2 SNEGSKA, per germline (reference sequence). The CDR3 spells CSASKTASTDTQYF. The CDR3 region has the DNA TGCAGTGCTAGTAAGACAGCTAGCACAGATACGCAGTATTTT.

This clone was observed a few times. V usage is TRBV2 and J usage is TRBJ1-2, with D maybe TRBD1 (6 bases). Germline CDR1 and CDR2: SNHLY and FYNNEI. V lost 6 bases and J 8 bases, leaving 16 bases between the germline ends. The CDR3 runs 13 residues. The CDR3 DNA follows: TGTGCCAGCAGCGTTACAGGGCAAAAGGGCTACACCTTC. Translating gives CASSVTGQKGYTF.